The present TCR beta chain was sequenced within a study of tumor and adjacent non-tumor tissue in lung cancer. RNA was extracted from bulk tissue without any cell sorting. More than 3 cm separated this lung sample from the edge of the tumor. This CDR3 has 17 residues. The junction had 19 bases not matched to a gene; V was cut back by 7 bases and J by 7 bases. Germline V gene data show CDR1 as MNHNS and CDR2 as SASEGT. Three rounds of nested PCR, following a modified ARM-PCR protocol, produced the TCRbeta library. TCRdb fed the multiplex PCR reads into MiXCR, producing one record per CDR3 protein. The profile covers approximately 100,000 distinct CDR3 sequences, with about 61% appearing a single time and around 20% taken by the ten largest.

The material sequenced was distant non-tumor lung tissue. The chain combines TRBV6-1 with TRBJ2-1; TRBD2 agrees at 7 bases. The TCR originated in a man in his 60s with non-small cell lung cancer. The CDR3 DNA reads TGTGCCAGCACCGAAGGCACTAGCGTATACCCCGGGAATGAGCAGTTCTTC. Translated: CASTEGTSVYPGNEQFF.